This T cell receptor beta chain comes out of a study of CD8 T cells in Susac syndrome. In germline, CDR1 is SGHNT, CDR2 YYREEE (reference sequence). V trimming: 0 bases; J trimming: 4 bases; junction bases outside the gene matches: 5. The CDR3 is made up of 15 amino acids. Random hexamers served to reverse transcribe roughly 0.5 to 1 ug RNA. An immunoSEQ multiplex PCR generated amplified TCR beta CDR3 products spanning 54 Vbeta and 13 Jbeta. In TCRdb, the immunoSEQ multiplex PCR reads were re-called with MiXCR into one record per CDR3 protein. Among about 200,000 distinct CDR3 sequences, 90% to 95% were seen once, and the ten largest hold 0.093%.

What was sequenced was CD4+ T cells from PBMCs. The source of this sequence is a human donor with multiple sclerosis. The J gene is TRBJ2-3, the V gene TRBV5-4; 7 bases agree with TRBD2. CDR3 bases: TGTGCCAGCAGCTTGGACCAGCGGGGTTCAGATACGCAGTATTTT. Translating it yields CASSLDQRGSDTQYF.